A selection of T cell receptor beta chains follows, all from one sample in a study of T cell responses to AZD1222 COVID-19 vaccine. Produced via immunoSEQ multiplex PCR; TCRdb's table is partial and in-frame only. The repertoire has approximately 67,000 clones, more than 80% of them found once; the top ten carry under 3%. The material was peripheral blood, obtained on day 0 of AZD1222 vaccination. The receptors were gathered from an adult in good health. Both conserved end residues are part of each CDR3. The D gene is left open where the match is weak. A row's size may be missing; if present it is once, few, many or a size class.

CDR3aa,CDR3nt,v_gene,d_gene,j_gene,abundance
CASSPFGQGDTEAFF,TGTGCCAGCTCACCCTTCGGACAGGGGGACACTGAAGCTTTCTTT,TRBV18,TRBD1,TRBJ1-1,NA
CASSRDPNQPQHF,TGTGCCAGCAGCCGGGATCCCAATCAGCCCCAGCATTTT,TRBV28,NA,TRBJ1-5,NA
CASSLAGTGSGYTF,TGTGCCAGCAGCTTAGCCGGGACAGGAAGTGGCTACACCTTC,TRBV7-9,TRBD1,TRBJ1-2,NA
CASKTGEGSGNTIYF,TGTGCCAGTAAAACAGGGGAGGGGTCTGGAAACACCATATATTTT,TRBV6-5,TRBD1,TRBJ1-3,NA
CASSEGLAGGSMYEQYF,TGTGCCAGCAGCGAGGGCCTAGCGGGAGGGTCGATGTACGAGCAGTACTTC,TRBV9,TRBD2,TRBJ2-7,NA
CASSFPGLAGEGAYNEQFF,TGTGCCAGCAGCTTCCCGGGACTAGCGGGAGAGGGGGCCTACAATGAGCAGTTCTTC,TRBV11-2,TRBD2,TRBJ2-1,NA
CASSYVGRAEKLFF,TGTGCCAGCAGTTACGTTGGGAGGGCCGAAAAACTGTTTTTT,TRBV6-6,NA,TRBJ1-4,NA
CSVYGRTSGDNEQFF,TGCAGCGTTTACGGTAGAACTAGCGGAGACAATGAGCAGTTCTTC,TRBV29-1,TRBD2,TRBJ2-1,NA
CASSQEDRVGRGYTF,TGCGCCAGCAGCCAAGAGGACAGGGTCGGGCGGGGCTACACCTTC,TRBV4-1,TRBD1,TRBJ1-2,NA
CASSLEGASNQPQHF,TGCGCCAGCAGCTTGGAAGGGGCTAGCAATCAGCCCCAGCATTTT,TRBV5-1,NA,TRBJ1-5,NA
CASSVGLGRTSGRPSYNEQFF,TGTGCCAGCAGCGTAGGCCTAGGGCGGACTAGCGGGAGGCCCTCCTACAATGAGCAGTTCTTC,TRBV9,TRBD2,TRBJ2-1,NA
CASSVDSGSQPQHF,TGTGCCAGCAGCGTAGATTCGGGGTCCCAGCCCCAGCATTTT,TRBV9,NA,TRBJ1-5,once
CASSVGLAGAGTGELFF,TGTGCCAGCAGCGTCGGACTAGCGGGAGCAGGCACCGGGGAGCTGTTTTTT,TRBV9,TRBD2,TRBJ2-2,once
CASSKGGTSETQYF,TGTGCCAGCAGCAAAGGGGGCACGTCGGAGACCCAGTACTTC,TRBV11-3,TRBD1,TRBJ2-5,NA
CASGGLTGKLTAFF,TGTGCCAGCGGGGGGCTGACAGGGAAGTTAACAGCTTTCTTT,TRBV7-9,TRBD1,TRBJ1-1,NA
CASSLAWGSSYEQYF,TGCGCCAGCAGCTTGGCCTGGGGGAGTTCCTACGAGCAGTACTTC,TRBV5-1,NA,TRBJ2-7,few
CASSQGTGGAGANVLTF,TGCGCCAGCAGCCAGGGGACAGGGGGCGCTGGGGCCAACGTCCTGACTTTC,TRBV4-1,TRBD1,TRBJ2-6,once
CASSLDGDSNQPQHF,TGTGCCAGCAGCTTGGACGGCGATAGCAATCAGCCCCAGCATTTT,TRBV11-2,NA,TRBJ1-5,NA
CASSSSPREEETQYF,TGTGCCAGCAGCTCATCCCCCCGGGAAGAAGAGACCCAGTACTTC,TRBV11-3,NA,TRBJ2-5,NA
CASSVEGTSRNEQFF,TGTGCCAGCAGCGTAGAGGGGACTAGCAGGAATGAGCAGTTCTTC,TRBV9,TRBD2,TRBJ2-1,NA
CASSLRGNEQFF,TGTGCCAGCAGTCTCAGGGGCAATGAGCAGTTCTTC,TRBV28,NA,TRBJ2-1,NA
CASSSTGGRYQYF,TGCGCCAGCAGCTCAACAGGGGGCAGGTACCAGTACTTC,TRBV5-1,TRBD1,TRBJ2-5,NA
CASSQGAHTYNEQFF,TGCGCCAGCAGCCAGGGGGCACACACCTACAATGAGCAGTTCTTC,TRBV4-3,NA,TRBJ2-1,NA
CSVELGLGEQFF,TGCAGCGTTGAACTGGGTTTAGGTGAGCAGTTCTTC,TRBV29-1,NA,TRBJ2-1,NA
CASSLGFGDSPLHF,TGTGCCAGCAGTTTAGGGTTTGGTGATTCACCCCTCCACTTT,TRBV28,NA,TRBJ1-6,NA
CASSLTSAGVIQPQHF,TGTGCCAGCAGCTTAACTTCGGCCGGCGTGATTCAGCCCCAGCATTTT,TRBV7-8,NA,TRBJ1-5,few
CASSLAETGNYGYTF,TGTGCCAGCAGCTTAGCGGAGACAGGGAACTATGGCTACACCTTC,TRBV11-1,TRBD1,TRBJ1-2,NA
CASSLGGNTGELFF,TGTGCCAGCAGTTTAGGGGGAAACACCGGGGAGCTGTTTTTT,TRBV28,NA,TRBJ2-2,NA
CASSQESGAGANVLTF,TGCGCCAGCAGCCAAGAGTCGGGGGCTGGGGCCAACGTCCTGACTTTC,TRBV4-3,NA,TRBJ2-6,medium-sized
CASSSYPGAIGNTIYF,TGTGCCAGCAGCTCTTACCCGGGGGCAATTGGAAACACCATATATTTT,TRBV9,NA,TRBJ1-3,NA